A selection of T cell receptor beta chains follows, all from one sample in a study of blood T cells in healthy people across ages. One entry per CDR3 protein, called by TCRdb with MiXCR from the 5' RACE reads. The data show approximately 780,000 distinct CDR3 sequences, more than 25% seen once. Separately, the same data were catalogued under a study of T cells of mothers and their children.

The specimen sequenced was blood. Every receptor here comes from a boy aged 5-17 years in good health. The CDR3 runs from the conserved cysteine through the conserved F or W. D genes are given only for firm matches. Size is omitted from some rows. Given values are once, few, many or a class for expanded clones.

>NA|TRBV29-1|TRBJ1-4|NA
CSVARDRATNEKLFF
TGCAGCGTTGCCCGGGACCGAGCAACTAATGAAAAACTGTTTTTT
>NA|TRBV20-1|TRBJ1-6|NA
CSARDISSNSPLHF
TGCAGTGCTAGAGATATATCCTCTAATTCACCCCTCCACTTT
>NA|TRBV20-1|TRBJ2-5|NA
CSARVAVQETQYF
TGCAGTGCTAGAGTGGCCGTCCAAGAGACCCAGTACTTC
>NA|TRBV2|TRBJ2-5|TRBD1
CASNPGTGGLGPKETQYF
TGTGCCAGCAACCCCGGGACAGGGGGCTTAGGCCCCAAAGAGACCCAGTACTTC
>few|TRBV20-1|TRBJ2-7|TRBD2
CSAHGTSGGQSSYEQYF
TGCAGTGCTCACGGGACTAGCGGGGGCCAGAGCTCCTACGAGCAGTACTTC
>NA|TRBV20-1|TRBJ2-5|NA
CSARALSGLLREQYF
TGCAGTGCTAGAGCTCTTAGCGGACTACTACGAGAGCAGTACTTC
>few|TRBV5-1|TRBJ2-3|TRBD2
CASSLEYGGTDTQYF
TGCGCCAGCAGCTTGGAATACGGGGGGACAGATACGCAGTATTTT
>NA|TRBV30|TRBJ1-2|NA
CAWSVVILYGYTF
TGTGCCTGGAGTGTAGTAATCCTCTATGGCTACACCTTC
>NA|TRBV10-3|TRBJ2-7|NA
CAISEGRGTYEQYF
TGTGCCATCAGTGAGGGTAGAGGTACCTACGAGCAGTACTTC
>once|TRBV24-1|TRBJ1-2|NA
CATSDLGGYTF
TGTGCCACCAGCGACCTGGGGGGCTACACCTTC
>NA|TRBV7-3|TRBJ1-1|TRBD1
CASSLNPQGARTEAFF
TGTGCCAGCAGCTTAAATCCACAGGGGGCAAGGACTGAAGCTTTCTTT
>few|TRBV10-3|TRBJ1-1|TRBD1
CAISDRTGRSTEAFF
TGTGCCATCAGTGACCGGACAGGGCGGAGCACTGAAGCTTTCTTT
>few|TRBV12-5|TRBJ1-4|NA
CASGDSNGEKLFF
TGTGCTAGTGGTGACAGTAATGGTGAAAAACTGTTTTTT
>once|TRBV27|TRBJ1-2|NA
CASSFPAGVGYTF
TGTGCCAGCAGTTTTCCGGCAGGGGTGGGCTACACCTTC
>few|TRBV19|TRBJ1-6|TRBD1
CASSQGQGRNSPLHF
TGTGCCAGTAGTCAAGGACAGGGTCGTAATTCACCCCTCCACTTT
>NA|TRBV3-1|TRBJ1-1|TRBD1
CASSQEGTGGGWPEAFF
TGTGCCAGCAGCCAAGAAGGGACAGGGGGCGGTTGGCCTGAAGCTTTCTTT
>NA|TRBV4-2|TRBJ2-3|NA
CASSQARATGATDTQYF
TGTGCCAGCAGCCAAGCCCGAGCTACGGGAGCCACAGATACGCAGTATTTT
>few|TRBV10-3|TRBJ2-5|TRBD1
CAISGTGEQYF
TGTGCCATCAGTGGGACAGGGGAGCAGTACTTC
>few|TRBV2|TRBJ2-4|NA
CASSDATENIQYF
TGTGCCAGCAGTGACGCTACAGAAAACATTCAGTACTTC
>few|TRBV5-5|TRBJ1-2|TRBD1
CASSLVDRANYGYTF
TGTGCCAGCAGCTTGGTTGACAGGGCTAACTATGGCTACACCTTC
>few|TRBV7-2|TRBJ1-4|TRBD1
CASSRGTEPNEKLFF
TGTGCCAGCAGCCGTGGGACAGAGCCTAATGAAAAACTGTTTTTT
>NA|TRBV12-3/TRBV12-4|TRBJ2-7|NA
CASSTGHQTAYEQYF
TGTGCCAGCAGTACGGGACACCAGACTGCCTACGAGCAGTACTTC
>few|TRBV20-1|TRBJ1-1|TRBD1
CSATVRQGSTEAFF
TGCAGTGCTACCGTGAGACAGGGCAGTACTGAAGCTTTCTTT
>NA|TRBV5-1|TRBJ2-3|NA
CASSWTPTLPDTQYF
TGCGCCAGCAGCTGGACGCCGACCCTGCCAGATACGCAGTATTTT
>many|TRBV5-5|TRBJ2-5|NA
CASSLDPYQETQYF
TGTGCCAGCAGCTTGGACCCGTACCAAGAGACCCAGTACTTC
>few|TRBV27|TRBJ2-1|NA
CASSYIIPKEGVFNEQFF
TGTGCCAGCAGTTACATTATTCCAAAAGAGGGAGTTTTCAATGAGCAGTTCTTC
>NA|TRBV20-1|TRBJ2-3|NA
CSAPRGGTDTQYF
TGCAGTGCCCCACGAGGTGGCACAGATACGCAGTATTTT
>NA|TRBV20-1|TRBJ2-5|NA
CSASGRGQETQYF
TGCAGTGCTAGTGGGCGCGGCCAAGAGACCCAGTACTTC
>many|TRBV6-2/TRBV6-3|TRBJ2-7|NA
CASSPGLGYEQYF
TGTGCCAGCAGTCCGGGACTGGGATACGAGCAGTACTTC
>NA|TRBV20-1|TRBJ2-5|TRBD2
CSASLAGGRQETQYF
TGCAGTGCTAGCCTAGCGGGGGGAAGGCAAGAGACCCAGTACTTC
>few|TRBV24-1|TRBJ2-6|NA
CATSDRRLSGANVLTF
TGTGCCACCAGTGATAGGCGACTCTCTGGGGCCAACGTCCTGACTTTC
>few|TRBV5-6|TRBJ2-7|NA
CASSWQSYEQYF
TGTGCCAGCAGCTGGCAGTCCTACGAGCAGTACTTC
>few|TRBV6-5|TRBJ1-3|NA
CASSYSRRGDSGNTIYF
TGTGCCAGCAGTTACTCCAGGCGGGGCGACTCTGGAAACACCATATATTTT
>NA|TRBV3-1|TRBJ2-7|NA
CASSQIGGSYEQYF
TGTGCCAGCAGCCAAATCGGGGGTTCCTACGAGCAGTACTTC
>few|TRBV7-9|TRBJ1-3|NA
CASSLASASGNTIYF
TGTGCCAGCAGCTTAGCCAGTGCGTCTGGAAACACCATATATTTT
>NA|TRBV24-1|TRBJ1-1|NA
CATSDGSAQNTEAFF
TGTGCCACCAGTGATGGTTCAGCCCAGAACACTGAAGCTTTCTTT
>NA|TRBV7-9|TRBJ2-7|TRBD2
CASSSHGGEPHEQYF
TGTGCCAGCAGCTCCCATGGGGGGGAACCCCACGAGCAGTACTTC
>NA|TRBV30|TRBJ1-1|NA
CAWSVPGPSGNTEAFF
TGTGCCTGGAGTGTACCGGGGCCTTCAGGCAACACTGAAGCTTTCTTT
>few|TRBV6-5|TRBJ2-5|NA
CASAGPSKETQYF
TGTGCCAGCGCCGGGCCCTCGAAAGAGACCCAGTACTTC
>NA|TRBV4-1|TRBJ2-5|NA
CASSQDEGRETQYF
TGCGCCAGCAGCCAAGATGAGGGTAGGGAGACCCAGTACTTC
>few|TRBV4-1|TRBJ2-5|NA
CAGSQWVQETQYF
TGCGCCGGCAGCCAATGGGTCCAAGAGACCCAGTACTTC
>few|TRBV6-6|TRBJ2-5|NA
CASSSHRVFRETQYF
TGTGCCAGCAGTTCCCACAGGGTCTTTAGGGAGACCCAGTACTTC